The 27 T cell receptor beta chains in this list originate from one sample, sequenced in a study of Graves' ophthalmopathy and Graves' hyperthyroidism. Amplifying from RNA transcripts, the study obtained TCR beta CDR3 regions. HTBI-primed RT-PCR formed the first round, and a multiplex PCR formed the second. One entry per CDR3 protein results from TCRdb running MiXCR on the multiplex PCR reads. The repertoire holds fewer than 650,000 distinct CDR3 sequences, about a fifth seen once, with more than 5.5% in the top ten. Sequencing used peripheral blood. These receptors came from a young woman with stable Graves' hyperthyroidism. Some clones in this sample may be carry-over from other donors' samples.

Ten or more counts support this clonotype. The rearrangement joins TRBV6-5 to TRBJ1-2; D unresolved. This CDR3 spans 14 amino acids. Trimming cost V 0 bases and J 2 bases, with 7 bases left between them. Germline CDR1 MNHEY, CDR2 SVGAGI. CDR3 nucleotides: TGTGCCAGCAGTTACTCCGGGCGGAACTATGGCTACACCTTC. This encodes CASSYSGRNYGYTF.

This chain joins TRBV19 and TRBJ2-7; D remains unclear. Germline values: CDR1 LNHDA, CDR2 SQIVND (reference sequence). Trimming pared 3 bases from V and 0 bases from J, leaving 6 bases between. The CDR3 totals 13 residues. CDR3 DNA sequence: TGTGCCAGTAGTATGGGGAACTCCTACGAGCAGTACTTC. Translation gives CASSMGNSYEQYF.

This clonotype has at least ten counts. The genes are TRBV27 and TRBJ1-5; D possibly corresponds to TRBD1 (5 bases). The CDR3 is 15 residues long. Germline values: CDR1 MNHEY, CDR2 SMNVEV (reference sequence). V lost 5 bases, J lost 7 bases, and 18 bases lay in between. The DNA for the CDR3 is TGTGCCAGCAGTAAAGGGGTCTCGAGTGGACAGCCCCAGCATTTT. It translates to CASSKGVSSGQPQHF.

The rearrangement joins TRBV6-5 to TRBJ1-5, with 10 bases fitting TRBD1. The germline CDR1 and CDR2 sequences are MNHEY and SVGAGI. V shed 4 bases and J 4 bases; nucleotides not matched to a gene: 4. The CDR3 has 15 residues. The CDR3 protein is CASSSGTGVNQPQHF. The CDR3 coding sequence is TGTGCCAGCAGTTCTGGGACAGGGGTAAATCAGCCCCAGCATTTT.

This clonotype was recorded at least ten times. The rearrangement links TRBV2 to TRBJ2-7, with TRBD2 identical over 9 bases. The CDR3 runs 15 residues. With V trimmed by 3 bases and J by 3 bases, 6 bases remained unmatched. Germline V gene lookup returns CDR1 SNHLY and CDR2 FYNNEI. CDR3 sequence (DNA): TGTGCCAGCAGTGAGTTGACTAGCGGATTCTACGAGCAGTACTTC. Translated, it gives CASSELTSGFYEQYF.

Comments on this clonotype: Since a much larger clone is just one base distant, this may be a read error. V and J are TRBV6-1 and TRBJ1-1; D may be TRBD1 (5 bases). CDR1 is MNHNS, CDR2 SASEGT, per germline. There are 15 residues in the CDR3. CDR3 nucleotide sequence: TGTGCCAGCAACCCCGGGACCGAGGGGAACACTGAAGCTTGCTTT. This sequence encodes CASNPGTEGNTEACF.

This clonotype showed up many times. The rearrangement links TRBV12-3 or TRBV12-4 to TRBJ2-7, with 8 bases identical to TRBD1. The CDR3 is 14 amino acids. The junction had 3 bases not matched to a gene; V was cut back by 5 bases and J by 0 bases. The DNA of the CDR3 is TGTGCCAGCAGTGCCGGACAGGGCTCCTACGAGCAGTACTTC. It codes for CASSAGQGSYEQYF.

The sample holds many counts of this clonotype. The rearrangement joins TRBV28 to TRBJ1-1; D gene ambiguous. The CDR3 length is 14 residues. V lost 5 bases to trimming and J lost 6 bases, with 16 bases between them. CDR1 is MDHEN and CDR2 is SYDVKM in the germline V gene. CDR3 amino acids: CASSPPITAAEAFF. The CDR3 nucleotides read TGTGCCAGCAGTCCCCCCATAACAGCTGCTGAAGCTTTCTTT. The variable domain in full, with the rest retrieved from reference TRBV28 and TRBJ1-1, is DVKVTQSSRYLVKRTGEKVFLECVQDMDHENMFWYRQDPGLGLRLIYFSYDVKMKEKGDIPEGYSVSREKKERFSLILESASTNQTSMYLCASSPPITAAEAFFGQGTRLTVV.

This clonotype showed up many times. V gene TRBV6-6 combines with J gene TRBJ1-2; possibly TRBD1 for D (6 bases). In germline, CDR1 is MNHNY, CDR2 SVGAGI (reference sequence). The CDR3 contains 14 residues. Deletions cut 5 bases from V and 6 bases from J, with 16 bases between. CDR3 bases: TGTGCCAGCAGTCGAGACAGGCCGGCCAATGGCTACACCTTC. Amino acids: CASSRDRPANGYTF.

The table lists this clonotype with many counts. CDR3 nucleotides: TGTGCCTGGAGCCCGACACCGAACACTGAAGCTTTCTTT. Amino acids: CAWSPTPNTEAFF. The chain links TRBV30 to TRBJ1-1; no clear D gene. There are 13 residues in the CDR3. CDR1 GTSNPN and CDR2 SVGIG come from the germline V gene (reference sequence). V lost 3 bases and J 1 base, leaving 9 bases between the germline ends.

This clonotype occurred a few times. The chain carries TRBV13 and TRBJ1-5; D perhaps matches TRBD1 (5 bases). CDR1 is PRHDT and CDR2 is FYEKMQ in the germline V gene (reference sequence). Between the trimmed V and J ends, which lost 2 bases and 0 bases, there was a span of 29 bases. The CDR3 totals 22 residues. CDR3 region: CASSLWRHQAGWQGLSNQPQHF. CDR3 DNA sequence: TGTGCCAGCAGCTTATGGCGCCACCAAGCAGGGTGGCAGGGACTTAGCAATCAGCCCCAGCATTTT.

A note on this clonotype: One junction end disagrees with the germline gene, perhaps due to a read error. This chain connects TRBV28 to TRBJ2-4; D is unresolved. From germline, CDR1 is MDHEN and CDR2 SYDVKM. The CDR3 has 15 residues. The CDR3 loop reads CASSPGNPRLSIKYF. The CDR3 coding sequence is TGTGCCAGCAGCCCAGGCAATCCGCGCCTGAGCATTAAGTACTTC.

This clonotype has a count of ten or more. CDR3 nucleotide sequence: TGTGCCAGCAGTGGTAGGGGTAGTGTGCACACTGAAGCTTTCTTT. This translates into CASSGRGSVHTEAFF. The chain employs TRBV2 and TRBJ1-1, with D perhaps TRBD1 (5 bases). CDR3 length equals 15 residues. Germline V lookup: CDR1 SNHLY, CDR2 FYNNEI. Trimming pared 4 bases from V and 3 bases from J, leaving 15 bases between.

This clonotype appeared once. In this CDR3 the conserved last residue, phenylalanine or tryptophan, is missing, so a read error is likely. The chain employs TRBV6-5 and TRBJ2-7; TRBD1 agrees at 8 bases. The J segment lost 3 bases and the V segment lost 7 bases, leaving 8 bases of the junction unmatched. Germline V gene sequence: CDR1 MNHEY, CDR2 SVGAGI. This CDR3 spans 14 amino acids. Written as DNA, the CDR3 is TGTGCCAGCAATTATAGGACAGGGAACTACGAGCAGTACTAC. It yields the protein CASNYRTGNYEQYY.

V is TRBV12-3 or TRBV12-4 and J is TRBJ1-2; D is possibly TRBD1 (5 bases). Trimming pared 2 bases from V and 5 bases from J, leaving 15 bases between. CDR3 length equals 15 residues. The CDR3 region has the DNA TGTGCCAGCAGTTTACCAGGGTTAAACCTATATGGCTACACCTTC. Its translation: CASSLPGLNLYGYTF.

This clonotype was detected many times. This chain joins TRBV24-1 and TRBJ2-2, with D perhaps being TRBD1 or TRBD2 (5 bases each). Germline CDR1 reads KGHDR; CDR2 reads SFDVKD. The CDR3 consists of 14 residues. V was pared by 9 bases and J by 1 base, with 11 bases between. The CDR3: CATSGTLNTGELFF. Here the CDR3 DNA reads TGTGCCACCTCCGGGACCCTGAACACCGGGGAGCTGTTTTTT.

The CDR3 is CSPTSSGGAREQYF. CDR3 DNA sequence: TGCAGTCCGACTTCTAGCGGGGGGGCCCGGGAGCAGTACTTC. The V gene is TRBV20-1, the J gene TRBJ2-7; 12 bases fit TRBD2. V lost 8 bases and J lost 7; bases outside the gene matches: 12. This CDR3 region has 14 residues. Germline CDR1 DFQATT, CDR2 SNEGSKA (reference sequence).

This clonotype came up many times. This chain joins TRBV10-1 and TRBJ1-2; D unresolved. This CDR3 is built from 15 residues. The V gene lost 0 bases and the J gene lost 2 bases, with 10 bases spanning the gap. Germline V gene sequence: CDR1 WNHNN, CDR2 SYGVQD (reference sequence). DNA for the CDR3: TGCGCCAGCAGTGAGTCGAAGCTCTGCAACTATGGCTACACCTTC. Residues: CASSESKLCNYGYTF.

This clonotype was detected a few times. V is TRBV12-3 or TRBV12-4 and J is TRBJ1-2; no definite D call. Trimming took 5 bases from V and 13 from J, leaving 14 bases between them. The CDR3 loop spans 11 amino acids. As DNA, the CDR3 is TGTGCCAGCAGTCAGACTCCGATTGTCACCTTC. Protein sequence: CASSQTPIVTF.

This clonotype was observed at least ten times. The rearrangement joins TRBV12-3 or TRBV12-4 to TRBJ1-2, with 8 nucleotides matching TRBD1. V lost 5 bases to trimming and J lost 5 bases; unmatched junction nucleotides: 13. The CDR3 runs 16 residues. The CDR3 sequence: CASSPQGALIRYGYTF. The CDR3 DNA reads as TGTGCCAGCAGTCCGCAGGGGGCGCTTATAAGATATGGCTACACCTTC.

The CDR3: CASSYRGPYYGYTF. CDR3 sequence (DNA): TGTGCCAGCAGTTACAGGGGGCCCTACTATGGCTACACCTTC. The rearrangement joins TRBV12-3 or TRBV12-4 to TRBJ1-2, with 9 bases fitting TRBD1. V dropped 4 bases and J dropped 3; count of bases not matched to a gene: 3. CDR3 length equals 14 residues.

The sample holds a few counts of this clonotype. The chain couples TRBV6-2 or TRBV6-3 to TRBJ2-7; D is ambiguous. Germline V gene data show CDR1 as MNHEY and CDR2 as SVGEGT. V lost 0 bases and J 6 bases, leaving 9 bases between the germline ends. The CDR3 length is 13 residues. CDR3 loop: CASSYSSDLEQYF. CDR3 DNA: TGTGCCAGCAGTTACTCCTCGGACCTCGAGCAGTACTTC.

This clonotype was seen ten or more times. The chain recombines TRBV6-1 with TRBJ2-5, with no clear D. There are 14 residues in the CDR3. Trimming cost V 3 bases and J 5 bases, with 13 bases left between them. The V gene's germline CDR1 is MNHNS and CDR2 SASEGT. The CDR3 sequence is CASSDGPRRETQYF. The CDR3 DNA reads TGTGCCAGCAGTGACGGGCCCCGACGGGAGACCCAGTACTTC.

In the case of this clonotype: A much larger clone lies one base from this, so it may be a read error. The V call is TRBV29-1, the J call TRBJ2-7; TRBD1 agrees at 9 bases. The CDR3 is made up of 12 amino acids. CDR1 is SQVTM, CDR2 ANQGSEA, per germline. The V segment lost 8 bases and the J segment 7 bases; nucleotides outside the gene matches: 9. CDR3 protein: CSIPGTGFEQYV. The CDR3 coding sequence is TGCAGCATTCCCGGGACAGGGTTTGAGCAGTACGTC.

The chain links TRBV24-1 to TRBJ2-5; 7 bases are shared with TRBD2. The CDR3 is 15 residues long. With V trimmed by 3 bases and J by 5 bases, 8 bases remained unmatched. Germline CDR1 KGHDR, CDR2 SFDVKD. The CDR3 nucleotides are TGTGCCACCAGTGATCCCGCGGGGGAGTCGGAGACCCAGTACTTC. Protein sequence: CATSDPAGESETQYF.

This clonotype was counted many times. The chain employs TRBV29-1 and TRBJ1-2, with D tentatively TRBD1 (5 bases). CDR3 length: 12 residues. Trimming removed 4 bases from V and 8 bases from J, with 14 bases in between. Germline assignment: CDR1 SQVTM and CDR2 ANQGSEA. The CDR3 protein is CSVVQWQGGYTF. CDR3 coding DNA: TGCAGCGTTGTTCAGTGGCAGGGAGGCTACACCTTC.

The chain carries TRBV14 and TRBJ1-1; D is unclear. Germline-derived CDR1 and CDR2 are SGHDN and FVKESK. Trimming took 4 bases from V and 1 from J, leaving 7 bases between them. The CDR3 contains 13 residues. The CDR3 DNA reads TGTGCCAGCAGCCGGGGATCGAACACTGAAGCTTTCTTT. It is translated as CASSRGSNTEAFF. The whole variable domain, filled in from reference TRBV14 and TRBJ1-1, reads EAGVTQFPSHSVIEKGQTVTLRCDPISGHDNLYWYRRVMGKEIKFLLHFVKESKQDESGMPNNRFLAERTGGTYSTLKVQPAELEDSGVYFCASSRGSNTEAFFGQGTRLTVV.